The sequence of this T cell receptor (beta chain) was determined in a study of T cell responses to AZD1222 COVID-19 vaccine. Study results and limitations: Spike as a whole was targeted by vaccine-associated CD4 TCRs, dominant at 160-218 and 743-854.

Turning to this clone: Its specificity is unknown.

The repertoire was sequenced with immunoSEQ multiplex PCR; TCRdb's copy has only in-frame clones and lacks some. The sample has 100,000 to 150,000 clones; approximately 91% are singletons. This TCR was sampled from an adult who received the AZD1222 COVID-19 vaccine. The material was peripheral blood, obtained 28 days after the second AZD1222 dose.

DNA for the CDR3: TGTGCCAGTAGTATCGGGCAGGGCGACTATGGCTACACCTTC. Translating it yields CASSIGQGDYGYTF. The genes are TRBV19 and TRBJ1-2; tentatively, D is TRBD1 (5 bases). CDR3 length: 14 amino acids. The V gene lost 3 bases and the J gene lost 3 bases, with 11 bases spanning the gap. Germline assignment: CDR1 LNHDA and CDR2 SQIVND (reference sequence).